These 19 T cell receptor beta chains were all obtained from the same sample, sequenced in a study of identical twins. One entry per CDR3 protein results from TCRdb running MiXCR on the 5' RACE reads. The data show approximately 500,000 distinct CDR3 sequences, about 24% seen once. These same records also appear under a second study, on T cells expressing NK-cell markers.

Sample: CD4+ T cells sorted from blood. All receptors come from a woman aged 18-35 years in good health.

The chain links TRBV14 to TRBJ2-2; D is uncertain. This CDR3 is 13 amino acids long. V was pared by 2 bases and J by 4 bases, with 5 bases between. The germline V gene encodes CDR1 SGHDN and CDR2 FVKESK. In DNA, the CDR3 is TGTGCCAGCAGCCAACGGGTCACCGGGGAGCTGTTTTTT. Protein: CASSQRVTGELFF.

The table lists this clonotype with a few counts. CDR3 sequence: CASSPPFLAGTDTQYF. For the CDR3, the DNA is TGTGCCAGCAGCCCCCCGTTTCTAGCGGGCACAGATACGCAGTATTTT. This chain connects TRBV9 to TRBJ2-3; 7 nucleotides line up with TRBD2. The ends lost 4 bases at V and 1 base at J; junction bases unmatched: 9. CDR3 length: 16 amino acids. Germline-derived CDR1 and CDR2 are SGDLS and YYNGEE.

V and J are TRBV4-1 and TRBJ2-3; D call uncertain. The ends were cut back, 1 base at V and 5 bases at J, with 19 bases in the middle. Germline lookup yields CDR1 MGHRA and CDR2 YSYEKL. The CDR3 is made up of 17 amino acids. The CDR3 coding sequence is TGCGCCAGCAGCCAAGTTGGGGTTCACATAGCAATAGATACGCAGTATTTT. Translating gives CASSQVGVHIAIDTQYF.

As DNA, the CDR3 is TGTGCCAGCAGCCAATCCAACAATGAGCAGTTCTTC. As protein: CASSQSNNEQFF. The chain is built from TRBV3-1 and TRBJ2-1; D call uncertain. The length of the CDR3 is 12 residues. Germline V CDR1 and CDR2: LGHDT, YNNKEL (reference sequence). V lost 2 bases, J lost 5 bases, and 4 bases lay in between.

This clonotype was observed a handful of times. V and J are TRBV14 and TRBJ1-3; D ambiguous. Germline CDR1 and CDR2: SGHDN and FVKESK. This CDR3 comprises 14 residues. Trimming took off 2 bases at V and 0 bases at J, with 5 bases between the two ends. This CDR3 reads CASSQLVSGNTIYF. The CDR3 DNA follows: TGTGCCAGCAGCCAACTGGTCTCTGGAAACACCATATATTTT. The full variable domain, in which reference TRBV14 and TRBJ1-3 provide the parts outside the CDR3, is EAGVTQFPSHSVIEKGQTVTLRCDPISGHDNLYWYRRVMGKEIKFLLHFVKESKQDESGMPNNRFLAERTGGTYSTLKVQPAELEDSGVYFCASSQLVSGNTIYFGEGSWLTVV.

The chain uses TRBV20-1 and TRBJ1-3; no firm D call. V was clipped by 1 base and J by 4 bases, with 11 bases between them. Germline CDR1 reads DFQATT; CDR2 reads SNEGSKA (reference sequence). The CDR3 has 14 residues. The CDR3 DNA follows: TGCAGTGCTAGAGCCACCGATATGGGAAACACCATATATTTT. Amino acids: CSARATDMGNTIYF.

This clonotype was counted only a few times. The chain is built from TRBV5-1 and TRBJ2-1, with TRBD2 matching 12 bases. The CDR3 is 15 amino acids. From germline, CDR1 is SGHRS and CDR2 YFSETQ. The V and J ends lost 5 bases and 8 bases, in that order; junction bases with no gene match: 8. CDR3 sequence: CASRYLAGGLYEQFF. The CDR3 DNA reads TGCGCCAGCAGGTACCTAGCGGGAGGGCTTTATGAGCAGTTCTTC.

The sample holds a few counts of this clonotype. The chain carries TRBV20-1 and TRBJ2-7, with TRBD1 matching 12 bases. The junction had 2 bases not matched to a gene; V was cut back by 4 bases and J by 4 bases. The CDR3 is made up of 13 amino acids. Germline-derived CDR1 and CDR2 are DFQATT and SNEGSKA (reference sequence). CDR3 sequence: CSATGQGAYEQYF. In DNA form, the CDR3 reads TGCAGTGCTACGGGACAGGGGGCTTACGAGCAGTACTTC.

This clonotype was counted a few times. The V gene is TRBV6-2 or TRBV6-3, the J gene TRBJ2-1, with 7 bases matching TRBD2. Germline CDR1 reads MNHEY; CDR2 reads SVGEGT. V lost 4 bases and J lost 0; bases outside the gene matches: 6. This CDR3 has 16 residues. This CDR3 is CASSSFGGSSYNEQFF. In nucleotides, the CDR3 is TGTGCCAGCAGTTCCTTCGGCGGGAGCTCCTACAATGAGCAGTTCTTC.

Only a few counts were recorded for this clonotype. The V call is TRBV3-1, the J call TRBJ2-3, with TRBD2 identical over 10 bases. Germline V gene lookup returns CDR1 LGHDT and CDR2 YNNKEL (reference sequence). The CDR3 is 15 residues long. Trimming cost V 4 bases and J 3 bases; bases outside gene matches: 4. CDR3 sequence: CASSLGLASTDTQYF. CDR3 DNA sequence: TGTGCCAGCAGCCTGGGACTAGCGTCGACAGATACGCAGTATTTT.

The chain recombines TRBV6-1 with TRBJ2-4, with TRBD1 matching 8 bases. V was pared by 6 bases and J by 0 bases, with 10 bases of the junction left unmatched. The CDR3 runs to 17 residues. The germline CDR1 and CDR2 sequences are MNHNS and SASEGT. The CDR3 here is CASSAGTGQIAKNIQYF. The CDR3 bases are TGTGCCAGCAGCGCCGGGACAGGCCAGATAGCCAAAAACATTCAGTACTTC.

This clonotype has a handful of counts. The V call is TRBV12-3 or TRBV12-4, the J call TRBJ1-5, with TRBD1 as a possible D gene (5 bases). This CDR3 is built from 15 residues. V was trimmed by 6 bases and J by 6 bases, leaving 18 bases between them. CDR3 residues: CASSPGDSTFQPQHF. The CDR3, as DNA: TGTGCCAGCAGCCCGGGGGATTCTACATTTCAGCCCCAGCATTTT.

This clonotype was observed at least ten times. V gene TRBV20-1 combines with J gene TRBJ2-1, with D perhaps given as TRBD1 or TRBD2 (6 bases each). Trimming cost V 2 bases and J 0 bases, with 11 bases left between them. The CDR3 is 15 amino acids. Germline V gene data show CDR1 as DFQATT and CDR2 as SNEGSKA (reference sequence). CDR3 loop: CSARTGGGSYNEQFF. The CDR3 nucleotides read TGCAGTGCTAGAACCGGGGGCGGCTCCTACAATGAGCAGTTCTTC.

The chain combines TRBV29-1 with TRBJ1-2; no reliable D call. Germline CDR1 and CDR2: SQVTM and ANQGSEA. The CDR3 length is 9 residues. The DNA for the CDR3 is TGCAGTGTTTACGATGGCTACACCTTC. Residues: CSVYDGYTF.

This clonotype occurred many times. The genes are TRBV5-1 and TRBJ2-4; 10 nucleotides align to TRBD1. CDR1 is SGHRS and CDR2 is YFSETQ in the germline V gene. J lost 1 base, V lost 5 bases, and 6 bases had no gene match. The CDR3 sequence is 16 residues long. The CDR3 DNA reads TGCGCCAGCAGTCGCGACAGGGGGCTTGCCAAAAACATTCAGTACTTC. Its protein product is CASSRDRGLAKNIQYF.

The table lists this clonotype with a few counts. The V and J genes are TRBV29-1 and TRBJ1-1; D is uncertain. The CDR3 spans 9 residues. CDR1 SQVTM and CDR2 ANQGSEA come from the germline V gene. V lost 7 bases and J 6 bases, leaving 6 bases between the germline ends. The CDR3 DNA reads as TGCAGCGCCGGGGCTGAAGCTTTCTTT. Amino acid sequence: CSAGAEAFF. Full variable domain (outside the CDR3, taken from reference TRBV29-1 and TRBJ1-1): SAVISQKPSRDICQRGTSLTIQCQVDSQVTMMFWYRQQPGQSLTLIATANQGSEATYESGFVIDKFPISRPNLTFSTLTVSNMSPEDSSIYLCSAGAEAFFGQGTRLTVV.

The chain has TRBV3-1 and TRBJ1-1, with a tentative D call TRBD1 (5 bases). V lost 7 bases, J lost 1 base, and 13 bases lay in between. The CDR3 is 14 residues long. Germline V CDR1 and CDR2: LGHDT, YNNKEL (reference sequence). The CDR3 DNA sequence: TGTGCCAGCAAAGCGCCAGGGTCGAACACTGAAGCTTTCTTT. It specifies CASKAPGSNTEAFF.

This chain joins TRBV28 and TRBJ1-6; D is unclear. This CDR3 has 13 residues. V lost 5 bases and J 10 bases, leaving 12 bases between the germline ends. The V gene's germline CDR1 is MDHEN and CDR2 SYDVKM. This CDR3 is CASSPRVLSPLHF. As DNA, the CDR3 is TGTGCCAGCAGTCCGAGAGTTTTATCACCCCTCCACTTT.

The rearrangement uses TRBV10-2 and TRBJ2-6; D is possibly TRBD1 (6 bases). Trimming took off 10 bases at V and 2 bases at J, with 12 bases between the two ends. CDR1 is WSHSY, CDR2 SAAADI, per germline. The CDR3 loop spans 14 amino acids. The chain's CDR3 is CATCPGAGANVLTF. The CDR3 bases are TGCGCCACCTGCCCAGGGGCTGGGGCCAACGTCCTGACTTTC.